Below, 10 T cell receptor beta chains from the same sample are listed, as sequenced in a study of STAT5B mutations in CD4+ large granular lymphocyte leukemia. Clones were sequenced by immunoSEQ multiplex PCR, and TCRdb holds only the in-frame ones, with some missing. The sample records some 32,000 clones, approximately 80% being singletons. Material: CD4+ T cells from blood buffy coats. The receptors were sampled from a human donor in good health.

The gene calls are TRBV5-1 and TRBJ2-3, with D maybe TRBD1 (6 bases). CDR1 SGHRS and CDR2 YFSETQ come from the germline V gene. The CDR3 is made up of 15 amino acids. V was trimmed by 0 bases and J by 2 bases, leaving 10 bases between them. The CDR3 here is CASSLGQGFTDTQYF. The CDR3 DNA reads TGCGCCAGCAGCTTGGGGCAGGGGTTCACAGATACGCAGTATTTT.

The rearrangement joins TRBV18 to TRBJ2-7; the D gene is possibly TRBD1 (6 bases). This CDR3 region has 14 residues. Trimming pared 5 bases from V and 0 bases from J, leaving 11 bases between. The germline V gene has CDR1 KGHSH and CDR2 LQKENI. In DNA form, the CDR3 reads TGTGCCAGCTCATTTACGACAGGCTCCTACGAGCAGTACTTC. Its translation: CASSFTTGSYEQYF.

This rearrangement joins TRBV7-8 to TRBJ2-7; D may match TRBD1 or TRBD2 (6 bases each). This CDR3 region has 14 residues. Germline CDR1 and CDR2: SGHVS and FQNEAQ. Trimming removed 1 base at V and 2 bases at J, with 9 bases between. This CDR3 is CASSLGGAAYEQYF. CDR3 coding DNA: TGTGCCAGCAGCTTAGGGGGGGCCGCCTACGAGCAGTACTTC.

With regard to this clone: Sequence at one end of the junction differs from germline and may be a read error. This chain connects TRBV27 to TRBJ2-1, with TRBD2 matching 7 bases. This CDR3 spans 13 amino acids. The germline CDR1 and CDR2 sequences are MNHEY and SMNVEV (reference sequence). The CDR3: CASSPSGGRELFF. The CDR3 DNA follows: TGTGCCAGCAGTCCCTCCGGAGGGCGGGAGCTGTTCTTC.

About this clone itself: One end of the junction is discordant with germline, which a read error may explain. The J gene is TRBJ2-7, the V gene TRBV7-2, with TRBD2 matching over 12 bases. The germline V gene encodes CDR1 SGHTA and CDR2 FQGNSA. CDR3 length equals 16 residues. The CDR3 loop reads CASSVASSGRAYEQYF. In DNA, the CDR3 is TGTGCCAGCAGCGTAGCCTCTAGCGGGAGGGCCTACGAGCAGTACTTC.

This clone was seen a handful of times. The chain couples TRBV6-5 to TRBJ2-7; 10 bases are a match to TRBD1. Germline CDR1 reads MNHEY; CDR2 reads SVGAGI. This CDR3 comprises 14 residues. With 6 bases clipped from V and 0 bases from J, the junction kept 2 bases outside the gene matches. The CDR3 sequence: CASRRTGGSYEQYF. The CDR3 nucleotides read TGTGCCAGCAGACGGACAGGGGGCTCCTACGAGCAGTACTTC.

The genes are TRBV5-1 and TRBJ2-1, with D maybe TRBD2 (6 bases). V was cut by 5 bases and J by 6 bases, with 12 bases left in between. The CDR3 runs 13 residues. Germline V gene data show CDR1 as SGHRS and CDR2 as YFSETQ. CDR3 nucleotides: TGCGCCAGCAGGGAGGGCCGGGCCAATGAGCAGTTCTTC. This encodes CASREGRANEQFF. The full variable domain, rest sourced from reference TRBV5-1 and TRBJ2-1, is KAGVTQTPRYLIKTRGQQVTLSCSPISGHRSVSWYQQTPGQGLQFLFEYFSETQRNKGNFPGRFSGRQFSNSRSEMNVSTLELGDSALYLCASREGRANEQFFGPGTRLTVL.

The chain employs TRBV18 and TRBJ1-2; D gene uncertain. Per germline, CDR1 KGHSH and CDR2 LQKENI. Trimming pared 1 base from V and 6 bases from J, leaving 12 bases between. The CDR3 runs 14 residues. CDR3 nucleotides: TGTGCCAGCTCACCACTGGGGAGAGAGGATGGCTACACCTTC. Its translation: CASSPLGREDGYTF. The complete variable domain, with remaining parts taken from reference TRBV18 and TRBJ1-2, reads NAGVMQNPRHLVRRRGQEARLRCSPMKGHSHVYWYRQLPEEGLKFMVYLQKENIIDESGMPKERFSAEFPKEGPSILRIQQVVRGDSAAYFCASSPLGREDGYTFGSGTRLTVV.

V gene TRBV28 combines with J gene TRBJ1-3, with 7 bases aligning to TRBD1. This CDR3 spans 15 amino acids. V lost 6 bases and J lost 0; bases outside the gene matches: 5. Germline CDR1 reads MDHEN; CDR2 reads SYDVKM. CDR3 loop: CASSRGQSSGNTIYF. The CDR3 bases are TGTGCCAGCAGCCGGGGACAGAGCTCTGGAAACACCATATATTTT.

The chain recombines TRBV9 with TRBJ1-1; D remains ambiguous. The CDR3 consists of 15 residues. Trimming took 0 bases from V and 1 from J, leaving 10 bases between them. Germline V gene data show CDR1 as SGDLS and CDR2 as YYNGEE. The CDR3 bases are TGTGCCAGCAGCGTAGATCCTCTGGGGAACACTGAAGCTTTCTTT. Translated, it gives CASSVDPLGNTEAFF. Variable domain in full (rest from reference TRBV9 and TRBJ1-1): DSGVTQTPKHLITATGQRVTLRCSPRSGDLSVYWYQQSLDQGLQFLIQYYNGEERAKGNILERFSAQQFPDLHSELNLSSLELGDSALYFCASSVDPLGNTEAFFGQGTRLTVV.